In this sample, the clone carrying this TCR beta chain turned up many times. From the RACE reads, TCRdb called clonotypes with MiXCR, one entry per CDR3 protein. The sample shows 350,000 or so distinct CDR3 sequences, roughly 6.9% of them seen only once. This sample is drawn from a study of human T cells and chemical hapten exposure. Study context: 2% DPC applied to an approximately 2 cm by approximately 2 cm arm area sensitized donors. The study enrolled mostly female patients with alopecia areata, totalis or universalis. TCR yields per sample varied mostly from small pooled library volume differences.

Time point specified: patch test 1, 2 weeks after DPC sensitization. Specified treatment: therapeutic diphenylcyclopropenone sensitization with weekly scalp DPC. Germline V gene lookup returns CDR1 DFQATT and CDR2 SNEGSKA (reference sequence). The germline V and J ends were trimmed by 4 bases and 7 bases, with 10 bases remaining between them. The CDR3 is 12 residues long. Sequencing used whole blood, obtained in connection with sensitization to the hapten diphenylcyclopropenone (DPC). This receptor was taken from a woman between 18 and 29 years old with alopecia areata. Some clones in this sample may be carry-over from other donors' samples. The chain links TRBV20-1 to TRBJ1-4; no clear D gene. In nucleotides, the CDR3 is TGCAGTGCTACCCGACTTGGTGAAAAACTGTTTTTT. Translation: CSATRLGEKLFF.